The entry below describes one T cell receptor beta chain. What antigen it recognizes has not been identified. No quality values exist for individual bases; no much larger clone is one base distant. This sample is drawn from a study of blood T cell repertoires in COVID-19 (dated by TCRdb to 2020 to 2021). Background for the entire study: Samples from collaborators originated in the United States, Italy and Spain and spanned both the acute and convalescent phases of COVID-19. The material from the prospective study consisted of cDNA or gDNA derived from T cells, B-cell-depleted T cells, or PBMCs. Deeply sampled blood TCRbeta repertoires from subjects exposed to, actively infected with, or recovered from COVID-19 were included in the dataset. The repertoires were released in a freely available public database intended as a resource for research on the immune response to SARS-CoV-2. The samples were drawn from two sources: the first 160 participants of the ongoing ImmuneRACE study, and over 1,000 subjects contributed by 6 global collaborators. The sample metadata nearly always contained a de-identified subject ID, COVID-19 status, age in years and sex. Where HLA class I and class II types were available, the types were taken from metadata supplied by the sample provider, not from assay-based typing.

TCRbeta CDR3 regions were amplified from genomic DNA by means of the immunoSEQ Assay, a bias-controlled multiplex PCR. The original pipeline was this. The number of nucleated cells in each sample was estimated from the amplification of reference gene primers within the assay. Sequence reads were collapsed and filtered to measure the absolute abundance of every unique TCRbeta CDR3 rearrangement. For each sample, productive Simpson clonality was calculated by taking the square root of Simpson's diversity index across productive rearrangements. TCRdb took this table from immuneACCESS and kept in-frame rearrangements with V and J called. Such tables lack part of the clones; where checked against another copy, unresolved V genes explain under half of the gap, and the rest is unexplained. V, J and clone size are those of that table, while D and trimming were read from the DNA. Across this sample there are 200,000 or so clones, with 65% to 85% seen only once. The ten largest clones take up 6.5% to 9.5% of the sample.

The germline V and J ends show losses of 1 base and 7 bases respectively, and no gene match explains 2 bases of the junction. CDR3 length: 15 amino acids, cysteine to phenylalanine. Only CDR3 DNA remains: 45 bases, in frame from the first base. In the germline V gene, CDR1 corresponds to SGHAT and CDR2 to FQNNGV. Broad study findings and their caveats: How much clinical and demographic metadata was included differed by source and by participant, and the metadata was provided uncurated.

Participants in the prospective study were aged about 18 to 95 years, lived in 20 to 25 United States geographic areas, and enrolled through a virtual design. In the prospective study, cohorts were assigned on the basis of participant-reported clinical history obtained from a screening survey and a study questionnaire. ImmuneRACE Cohort 3 recovered participants were defined by two consecutive negative NP/OP PCR tests, healthcare professional clearance, or symptom resolution. In the prospective study, whole blood, serum and a nasopharyngeal or oropharyngeal swab were collected from each participant by mobile phlebotomists. Over an approximately 2-month period, participants in the prospective study had the option of providing additional blood draws and questionnaires. Prospective study blood samples were shipped either frozen or at room temperature before DNA extraction.

Specimen: PBMCs or T cells enriched from blood (not recorded which). This clonotype was sampled from a man between 40 and 49 years old who had recovered from COVID-19. The chain was built from TRBV11-2 and TRBJ1-6; 9 bases in the junction line up with TRBD1. The CDR3 sequence is CASSLAGTGNSPLHF. The DNA sequence reads TGTGCCAGCAGCTTAGCGGGGACAGGGAATTCACCCCTCCACTTT.